This T cell receptor beta chain was sequenced during a study of PD-1 blockade in classical Hodgkin lymphoma. Study-wide context: The study gave patients nivolumab 3 mg/kg intravenously every 2 weeks. Broader study findings: Among the patients, those starting nivolumab under 1 year after ASCT were excluded.

The germline gives CDR1 MNHEY, CDR2 SVGAGI. V shed 2 bases and J shed 5 bases, with 7 bases lying between them. This CDR3 has 13 residues. Concerning this clone itself: As yet, its antigen is unknown.

Every patient relapsed after autologous stem cell transplantation, and brentuximab vedotin exposure varied. Profiling relied on immunoSEQ multiplex PCR, and the TCRdb table lists in-frame clones only, not all of them. Of about 23,000 clones listed, about 78% are singletons. This sequence joins TRBV6-5 and TRBJ1-5; D is perhaps TRBD1 (5 bases). Here the sequenced sample was peripheral blood mononuclear cells (PBMCs), taken before the second cycle of nivolumab. The TCR was taken from a human donor with classical Hodgkin lymphoma. For the CDR3, the DNA is TGTGCCAGCAGTTACACGGGGGATCAGCCCCAGCATTTT. Protein sequence: CASSYTGDQPQHF.